What follows describes a single T cell receptor beta chain. Per germline, CDR1 LGHDT and CDR2 YNNKEL (reference sequence). V was clipped by 1 base and J by 4 bases; unmatched bases: 10. This CDR3 is 18 amino acids long. Some clones are missing from TCRdb's copy, which holds only in-frame ones; the method was immunoSEQ multiplex PCR. The sample includes 250,000 to 350,000 clones, about 88% of them seen just once. Individuals aged about 18 to 89 years were recruited from around 22 US areas. Two negative PCRs, clearance, or symptom resolution had been documented for recovered Cohort 3 donors. The sample comes from a study of blood T cell repertoires in COVID-19. Overall study context: Specimens from acute and convalescent COVID-19 originated in the United States, Italy and Spain.

The chain links TRBV3-1 (or the pseudogene TRBV3-2) to TRBJ2-3; 11 bases align to TRBD2. This clonotype originated in a woman aged 50 to 60 who had recovered from COVID-19. The sample taken for sequencing was PBMCs or T cells enriched from blood (not recorded which). The CDR3 here is CASSQVKLAGGPADTQYF. In DNA, the CDR3 is TGTGCCAGCAGCCAAGTCAAGTTAGCGGGAGGGCCGGCAGATACGCAGTATTTT.